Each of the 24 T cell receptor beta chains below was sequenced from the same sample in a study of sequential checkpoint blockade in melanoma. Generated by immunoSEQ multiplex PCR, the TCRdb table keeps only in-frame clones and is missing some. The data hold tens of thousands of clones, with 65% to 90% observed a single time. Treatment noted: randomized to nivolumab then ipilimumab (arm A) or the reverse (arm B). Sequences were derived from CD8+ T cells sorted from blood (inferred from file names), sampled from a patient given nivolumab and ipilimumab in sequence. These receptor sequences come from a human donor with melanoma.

CDR3 sequence (DNA): TGTGCCAGCACCATCGGGGGGAGTATGAATGAGCAGTTCTTC. Protein: CASTIGGSMNEQFF. The chain carries TRBV7-9 and TRBJ2-1; 7 bases are shared with TRBD2. CDR3 length: 14 residues. The germline V gene encodes CDR1 SEHNR and CDR2 FQNEAQ (reference sequence). The J segment lost 7 bases and the V segment lost 7 bases, leaving 10 bases of the junction unmatched.

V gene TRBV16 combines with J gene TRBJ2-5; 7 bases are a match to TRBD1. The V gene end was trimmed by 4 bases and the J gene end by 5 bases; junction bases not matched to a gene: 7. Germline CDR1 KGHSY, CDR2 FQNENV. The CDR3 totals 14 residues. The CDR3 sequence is CASSPVGGTETQYF. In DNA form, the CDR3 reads TGTGCCAGCAGCCCCGTAGGGGGCACTGAGACCCAGTACTTC. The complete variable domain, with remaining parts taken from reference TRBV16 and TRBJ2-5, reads GEEVAQTPKHLVRGEGQKAKLYCAPIKGHSYVFWYQQVLKNEFKFLISFQNENVFDETGMPKERFSAKCLPNSPCSLEIQATKLEDSAVYFCASSPVGGTETQYFGPGTRLLVL.

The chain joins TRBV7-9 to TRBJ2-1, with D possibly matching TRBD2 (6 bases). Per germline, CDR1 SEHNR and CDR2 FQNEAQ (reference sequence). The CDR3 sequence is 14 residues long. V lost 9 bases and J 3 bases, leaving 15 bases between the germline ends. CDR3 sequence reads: CASPKLAGYNEQFF. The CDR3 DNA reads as TGTGCCAGTCCTAAACTAGCAGGCTACAATGAGCAGTTCTTC.

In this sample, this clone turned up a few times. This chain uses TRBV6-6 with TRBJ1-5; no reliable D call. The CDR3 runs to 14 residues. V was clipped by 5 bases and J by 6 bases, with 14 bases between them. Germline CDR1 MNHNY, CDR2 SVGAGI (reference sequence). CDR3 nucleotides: TGTGCCAGCAGTCCCCGGGGTCCTCTTCAGCCCCAGCATTTT. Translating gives CASSPRGPLQPQHF.

The CDR3 reads CASSRDRNTDTQYF. The CDR3 DNA reads TGTGCCAGCAGTAGGGACAGAAACACAGATACGCAGTATTTT. The V and J genes are TRBV7-9 and TRBJ2-3; 7 bases align to TRBD1. With V trimmed by 6 bases and J by 2 bases, 5 bases remained unmatched. This CDR3 comprises 14 residues. Germline V gives CDR1 SEHNR, CDR2 FQNEAQ (reference sequence).

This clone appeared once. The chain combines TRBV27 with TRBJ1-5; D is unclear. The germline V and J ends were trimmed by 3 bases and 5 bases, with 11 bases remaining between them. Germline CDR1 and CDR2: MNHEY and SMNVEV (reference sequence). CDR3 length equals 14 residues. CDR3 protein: CASSFLEGDQPQHF. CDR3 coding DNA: TGTGCCAGCAGTTTTCTAGAAGGTGATCAGCCCCAGCATTTT.

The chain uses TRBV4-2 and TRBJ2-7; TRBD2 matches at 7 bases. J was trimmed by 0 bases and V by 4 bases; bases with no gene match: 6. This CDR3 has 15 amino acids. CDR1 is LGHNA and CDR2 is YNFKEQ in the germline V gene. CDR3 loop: CASSLHGGSSYEQYF. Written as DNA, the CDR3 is TGTGCCAGCAGCCTCCACGGCGGGAGCTCCTACGAGCAGTACTTC.

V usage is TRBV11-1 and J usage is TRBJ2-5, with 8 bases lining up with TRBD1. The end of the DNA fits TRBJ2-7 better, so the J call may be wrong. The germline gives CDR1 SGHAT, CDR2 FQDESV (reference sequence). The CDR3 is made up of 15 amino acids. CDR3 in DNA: TGTGCCAGCAGCCCCGGACAGGGAATTTTACGCGAGCAGTACTTC. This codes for CASSPGQGILREQYF.

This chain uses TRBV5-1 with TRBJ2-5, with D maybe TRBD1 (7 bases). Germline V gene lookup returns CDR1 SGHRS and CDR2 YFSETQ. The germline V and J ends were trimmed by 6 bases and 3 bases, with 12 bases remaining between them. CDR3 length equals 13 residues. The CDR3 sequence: CASKLRGEETQYF. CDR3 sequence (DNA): TGCGCCAGCAAGCTCAGGGGGGAAGAGACCCAGTACTTC.

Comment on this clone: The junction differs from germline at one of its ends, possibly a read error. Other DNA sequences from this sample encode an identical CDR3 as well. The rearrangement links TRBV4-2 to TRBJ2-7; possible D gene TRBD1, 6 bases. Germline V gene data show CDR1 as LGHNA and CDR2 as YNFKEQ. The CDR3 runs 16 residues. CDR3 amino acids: CASSQDRDNPSYEQYF. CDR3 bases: TGTGCCAGCAGCCAAGACAGGGACAATCCCTCCTACGAGCAGTACTTT.

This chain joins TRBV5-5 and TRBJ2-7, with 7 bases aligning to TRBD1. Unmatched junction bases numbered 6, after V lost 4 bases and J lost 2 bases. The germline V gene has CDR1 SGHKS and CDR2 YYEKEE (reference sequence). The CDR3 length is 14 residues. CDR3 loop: CASSATGPPYEQYF. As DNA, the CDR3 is TGTGCCAGCAGCGCGACAGGGCCCCCCTACGAGCAGTACTTC.

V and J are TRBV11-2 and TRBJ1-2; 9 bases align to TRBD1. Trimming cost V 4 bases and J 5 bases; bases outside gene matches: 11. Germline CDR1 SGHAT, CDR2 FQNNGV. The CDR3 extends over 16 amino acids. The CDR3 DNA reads TGTGCCAGCAGCTCACCCTGGACAGGGGTCGGTTATGGCTACACCTTC. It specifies CASSSPWTGVGYGYTF.

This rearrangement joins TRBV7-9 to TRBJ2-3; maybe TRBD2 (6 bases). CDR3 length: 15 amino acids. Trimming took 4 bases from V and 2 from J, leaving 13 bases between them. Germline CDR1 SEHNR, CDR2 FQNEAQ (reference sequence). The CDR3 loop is CASSSPGLSTDTQYF. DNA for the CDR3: TGTGCCAGCAGCTCCCCGGGACTCTCCACAGATACGCAGTATTTT.

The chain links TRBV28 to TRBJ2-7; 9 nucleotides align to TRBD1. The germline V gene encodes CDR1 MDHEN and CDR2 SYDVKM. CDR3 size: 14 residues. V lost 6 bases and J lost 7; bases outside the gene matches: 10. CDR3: CASRGGTGRNEQYF. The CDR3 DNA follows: TGTGCCAGCAGGGGGGGGACAGGGAGGAATGAGCAGTACTTC.

CDR3 sequence: CASSFSQRTGYTF. The CDR3 DNA sequence: TGTGCCAGCAGTTTTAGCCAGCGCACTGGCTACACCTTC. This rearrangement joins TRBV27 to TRBJ1-2; D is ambiguous. This CDR3 has 13 amino acids. V lost 3 bases and J lost 7, with 12 bases in between. Germline loops: CDR1 MNHEY, CDR2 SMNVEV (reference sequence).

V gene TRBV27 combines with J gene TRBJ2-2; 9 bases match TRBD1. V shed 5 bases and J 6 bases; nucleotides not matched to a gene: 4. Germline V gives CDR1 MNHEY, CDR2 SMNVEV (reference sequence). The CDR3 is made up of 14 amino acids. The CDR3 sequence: CASSIQGAAGELFF. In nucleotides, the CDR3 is TGTGCCAGCAGTATACAGGGGGCGGCCGGGGAGCTGTTTTTT.

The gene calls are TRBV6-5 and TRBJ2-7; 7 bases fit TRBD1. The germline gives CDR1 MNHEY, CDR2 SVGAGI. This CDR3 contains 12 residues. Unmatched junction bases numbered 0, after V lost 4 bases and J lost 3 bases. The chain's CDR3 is CASSWDSYEQYF. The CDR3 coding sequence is TGTGCCAGCAGTTGGGACAGCTACGAGCAGTACTTC.

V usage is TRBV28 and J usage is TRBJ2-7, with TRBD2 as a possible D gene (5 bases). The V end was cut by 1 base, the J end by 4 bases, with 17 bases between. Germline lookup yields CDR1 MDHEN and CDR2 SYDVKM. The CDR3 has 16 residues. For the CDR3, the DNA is TGTGCCAGCAGTTTATATGTGGGGAGCCTTAGTTACGAGCAGTACTTC. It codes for CASSLYVGSLSYEQYF.

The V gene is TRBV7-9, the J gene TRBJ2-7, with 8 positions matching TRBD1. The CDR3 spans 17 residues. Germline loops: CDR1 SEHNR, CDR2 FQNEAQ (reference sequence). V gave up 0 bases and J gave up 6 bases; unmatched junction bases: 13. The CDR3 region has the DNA TGTGCCAGCAGCTTAGCGCCCCGGGCAGGGGGCTTCTGCGAGCAGTACTTC. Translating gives CASSLAPRAGGFCEQYF. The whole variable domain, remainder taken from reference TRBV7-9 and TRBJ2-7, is DTGVSQNPRHKITKRGQNVTFRCDPISEHNRLYWYRQTLGQGPEFLTYFQNEAQLEKSRLLSDRFSAERPKGSFSTLEIQRTEQGDSAMYLCASSLAPRAGGFCEQYFGPGTRLTVT.

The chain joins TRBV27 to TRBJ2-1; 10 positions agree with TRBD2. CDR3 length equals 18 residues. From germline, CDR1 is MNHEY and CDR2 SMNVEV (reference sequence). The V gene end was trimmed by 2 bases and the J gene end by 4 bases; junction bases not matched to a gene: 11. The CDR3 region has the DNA TGTGCCAGCAGTTTACTCGGTCCGACTAGCGGGTCTTACAATGAGCAGTTCTTC. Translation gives CASSLLGPTSGSYNEQFF.

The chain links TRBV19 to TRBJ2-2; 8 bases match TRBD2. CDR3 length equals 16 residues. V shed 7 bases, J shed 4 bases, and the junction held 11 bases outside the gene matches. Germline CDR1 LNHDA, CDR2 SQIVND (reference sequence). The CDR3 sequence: CASTLGIAGITGELFF. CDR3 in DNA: TGTGCCAGTACCTTGGGGATAGCGGGGATCACCGGGGAGCTGTTTTTT. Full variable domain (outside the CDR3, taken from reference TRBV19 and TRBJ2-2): DGGITQSPKYLFRKEGQNVTLSCEQNLNHDAMYWYRQDPGQGLRLIYYSQIVNDFQKGDIAEGYSVSREKKESFPLTVTSAQKNPTAFYLCASTLGIAGITGELFFGEGSRLTVL.

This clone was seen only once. CDR3 sequence (DNA): TGTGCCAGCAGCTTATGGCCAGCGGGAGAAGGGTACGAGCAGTACTTC. Translation gives CASSLWPAGEGYEQYF. This chain links TRBV13 with TRBJ2-7; 8 positions agree with TRBD2. The CDR3 consists of 16 residues. V dropped 2 bases and J dropped 4; count of bases not matched to a gene: 10. In germline, CDR1 is PRHDT, CDR2 FYEKMQ (reference sequence).

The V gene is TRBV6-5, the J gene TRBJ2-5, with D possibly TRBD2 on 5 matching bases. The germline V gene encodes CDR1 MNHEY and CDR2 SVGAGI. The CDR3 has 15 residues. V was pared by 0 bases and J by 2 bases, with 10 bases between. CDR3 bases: TGTGCCAGCAGTTACTCAGGACGGGAACAAGAGACCCAGTACTTC. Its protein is CASSYSGREQETQYF.

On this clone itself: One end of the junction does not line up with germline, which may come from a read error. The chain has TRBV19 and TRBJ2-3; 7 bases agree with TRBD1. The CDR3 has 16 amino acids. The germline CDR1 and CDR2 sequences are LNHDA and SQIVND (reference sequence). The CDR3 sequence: CASSIGDRLRTDTQYF. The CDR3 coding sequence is TGTGCCAGTAGTATAGGGGACAGACTACGCACAGATACTCAGTATTTT.